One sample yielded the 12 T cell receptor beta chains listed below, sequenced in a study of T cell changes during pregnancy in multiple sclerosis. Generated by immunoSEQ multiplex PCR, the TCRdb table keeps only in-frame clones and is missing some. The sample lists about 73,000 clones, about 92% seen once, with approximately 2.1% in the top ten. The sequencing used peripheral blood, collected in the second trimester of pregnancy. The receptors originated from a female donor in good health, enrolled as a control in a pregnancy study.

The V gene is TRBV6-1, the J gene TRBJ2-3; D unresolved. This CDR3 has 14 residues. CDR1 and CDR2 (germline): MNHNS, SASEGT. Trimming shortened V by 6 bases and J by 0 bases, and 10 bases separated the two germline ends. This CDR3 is CASSPERSTDTQYF. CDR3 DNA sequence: TGTGCCAGCAGCCCAGAGCGAAGCACAGATACGCAGTATTTT.

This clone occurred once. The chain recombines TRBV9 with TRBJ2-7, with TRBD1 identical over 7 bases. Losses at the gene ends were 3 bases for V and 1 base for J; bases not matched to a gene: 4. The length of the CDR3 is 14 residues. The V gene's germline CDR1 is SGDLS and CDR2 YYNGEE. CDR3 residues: CASSAGDRSYEQYF. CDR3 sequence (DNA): TGTGCCAGCAGCGCCGGGGACAGATCCTACGAGCAGTACTTC. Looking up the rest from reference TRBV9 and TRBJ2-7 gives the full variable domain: DSGVTQTPKHLITATGQRVTLRCSPRSGDLSVYWYQQSLDQGLQFLIQYYNGEERAKGNILERFSAQQFPDLHSELNLSSLELGDSALYFCASSAGDRSYEQYFGPGTRLTVT.

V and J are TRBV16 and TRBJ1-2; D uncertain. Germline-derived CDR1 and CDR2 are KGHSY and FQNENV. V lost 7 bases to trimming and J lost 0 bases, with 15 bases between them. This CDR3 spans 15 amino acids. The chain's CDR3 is CASTPPERANYGYTF. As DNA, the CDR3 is TGTGCCAGCACCCCGCCTGAGCGAGCTAACTATGGCTACACCTTC.

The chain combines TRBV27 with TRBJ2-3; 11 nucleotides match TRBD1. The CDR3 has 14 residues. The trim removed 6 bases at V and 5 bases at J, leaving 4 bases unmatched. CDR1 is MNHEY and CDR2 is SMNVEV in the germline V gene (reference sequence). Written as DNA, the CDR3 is TGTGCCAGCAGGGGGACAGGGGGGGGAGATACGCAGTATTTT. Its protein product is CASRGTGGGDTQYF.

CDR3 nucleotides: TGTGCCAGTAGTAGCCGATCAACAGCCCTCTATGGCTACACCTTC. The encoded protein is CASSSRSTALYGYTF. The chain joins TRBV19 to TRBJ1-2; D gene uncertain. The V gene lost 4 bases and the J gene lost 4 bases, with 16 bases spanning the gap. This CDR3 region has 15 residues. CDR1 LNHDA and CDR2 SQIVND come from the germline V gene (reference sequence). Supplemented by reference TRBV19 and TRBJ1-2, the full variable domain reads DGGITQSPKYLFRKEGQNVTLSCEQNLNHDAMYWYRQDPGQGLRLIYYSQIVNDFQKGDIAEGYSVSREKKESFPLTVTSAQKNPTAFYLCASSSRSTALYGYTFGSGTRLTVV.

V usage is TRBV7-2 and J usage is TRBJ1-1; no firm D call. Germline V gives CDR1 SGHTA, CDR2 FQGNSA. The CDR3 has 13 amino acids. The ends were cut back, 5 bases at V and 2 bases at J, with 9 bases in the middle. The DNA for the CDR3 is TGTGCCAGCAGCGCTAGGTCTAACACTGAAGCTTTCTTT. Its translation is CASSARSNTEAFF.

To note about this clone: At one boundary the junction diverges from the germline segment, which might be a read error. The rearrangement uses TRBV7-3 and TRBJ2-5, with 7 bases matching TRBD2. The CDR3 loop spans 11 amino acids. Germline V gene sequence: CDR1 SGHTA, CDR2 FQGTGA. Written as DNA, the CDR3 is TGTGCCAGCAGCCATCGGGGGAGGGTTGACTTC. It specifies CASSHRGRVDF.

The CDR3 nucleotides are TGTGCCAGCAGCGCGCCGACACCTAGCACAGATACGCAGTATTTT. Protein sequence: CASSAPTPSTDTQYF. This chain uses TRBV7-8 with TRBJ2-3; D ambiguous. The CDR3 runs 15 residues. Germline lookup yields CDR1 SGHVS and CDR2 FQNEAQ. V lost 5 bases, J lost 0 bases, and 12 bases lay in between. Together with reference TRBV7-8 and TRBJ2-3, the CDR3 gives the full variable domain: GAGVSQSPRYKVAKRGQDVALRCDPISGHVSLFWYQQALGQGPEFLTYFQNEAQLDKSGLPSDRFFAERPEGSVSTLKIQRTQQEDSAVYLCASSAPTPSTDTQYFGPGTRLTVL.

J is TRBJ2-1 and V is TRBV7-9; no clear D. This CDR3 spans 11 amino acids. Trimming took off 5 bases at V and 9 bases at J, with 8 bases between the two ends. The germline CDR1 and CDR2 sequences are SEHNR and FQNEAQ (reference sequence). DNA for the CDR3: TGTGCCAGCAGCGGCCGATCTGAGCAGTTCTTC. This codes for CASSGRSEQFF.

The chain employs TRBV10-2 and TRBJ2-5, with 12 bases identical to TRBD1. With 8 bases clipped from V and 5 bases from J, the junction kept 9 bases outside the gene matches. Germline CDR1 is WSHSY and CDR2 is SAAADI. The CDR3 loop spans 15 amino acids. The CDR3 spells CASAGQGAPVETQYF. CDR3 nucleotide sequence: TGCGCCAGCGCGGGACAGGGGGCGCCCGTGGAGACCCAGTACTTC.

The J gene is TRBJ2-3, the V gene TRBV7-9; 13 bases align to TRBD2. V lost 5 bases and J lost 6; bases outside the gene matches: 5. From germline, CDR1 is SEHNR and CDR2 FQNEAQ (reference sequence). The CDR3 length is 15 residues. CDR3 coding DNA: TGTGCCAGCAGCGAACTAGCGGGGGGGCTTGATACGCAGTATTTT. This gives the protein CASSELAGGLDTQYF.

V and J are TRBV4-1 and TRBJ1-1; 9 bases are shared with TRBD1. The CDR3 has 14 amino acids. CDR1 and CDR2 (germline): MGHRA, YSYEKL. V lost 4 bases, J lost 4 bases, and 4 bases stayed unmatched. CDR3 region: CASSLQGAPTEAFF. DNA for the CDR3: TGCGCCAGCAGCCTACAGGGGGCGCCCACTGAAGCTTTCTTT.